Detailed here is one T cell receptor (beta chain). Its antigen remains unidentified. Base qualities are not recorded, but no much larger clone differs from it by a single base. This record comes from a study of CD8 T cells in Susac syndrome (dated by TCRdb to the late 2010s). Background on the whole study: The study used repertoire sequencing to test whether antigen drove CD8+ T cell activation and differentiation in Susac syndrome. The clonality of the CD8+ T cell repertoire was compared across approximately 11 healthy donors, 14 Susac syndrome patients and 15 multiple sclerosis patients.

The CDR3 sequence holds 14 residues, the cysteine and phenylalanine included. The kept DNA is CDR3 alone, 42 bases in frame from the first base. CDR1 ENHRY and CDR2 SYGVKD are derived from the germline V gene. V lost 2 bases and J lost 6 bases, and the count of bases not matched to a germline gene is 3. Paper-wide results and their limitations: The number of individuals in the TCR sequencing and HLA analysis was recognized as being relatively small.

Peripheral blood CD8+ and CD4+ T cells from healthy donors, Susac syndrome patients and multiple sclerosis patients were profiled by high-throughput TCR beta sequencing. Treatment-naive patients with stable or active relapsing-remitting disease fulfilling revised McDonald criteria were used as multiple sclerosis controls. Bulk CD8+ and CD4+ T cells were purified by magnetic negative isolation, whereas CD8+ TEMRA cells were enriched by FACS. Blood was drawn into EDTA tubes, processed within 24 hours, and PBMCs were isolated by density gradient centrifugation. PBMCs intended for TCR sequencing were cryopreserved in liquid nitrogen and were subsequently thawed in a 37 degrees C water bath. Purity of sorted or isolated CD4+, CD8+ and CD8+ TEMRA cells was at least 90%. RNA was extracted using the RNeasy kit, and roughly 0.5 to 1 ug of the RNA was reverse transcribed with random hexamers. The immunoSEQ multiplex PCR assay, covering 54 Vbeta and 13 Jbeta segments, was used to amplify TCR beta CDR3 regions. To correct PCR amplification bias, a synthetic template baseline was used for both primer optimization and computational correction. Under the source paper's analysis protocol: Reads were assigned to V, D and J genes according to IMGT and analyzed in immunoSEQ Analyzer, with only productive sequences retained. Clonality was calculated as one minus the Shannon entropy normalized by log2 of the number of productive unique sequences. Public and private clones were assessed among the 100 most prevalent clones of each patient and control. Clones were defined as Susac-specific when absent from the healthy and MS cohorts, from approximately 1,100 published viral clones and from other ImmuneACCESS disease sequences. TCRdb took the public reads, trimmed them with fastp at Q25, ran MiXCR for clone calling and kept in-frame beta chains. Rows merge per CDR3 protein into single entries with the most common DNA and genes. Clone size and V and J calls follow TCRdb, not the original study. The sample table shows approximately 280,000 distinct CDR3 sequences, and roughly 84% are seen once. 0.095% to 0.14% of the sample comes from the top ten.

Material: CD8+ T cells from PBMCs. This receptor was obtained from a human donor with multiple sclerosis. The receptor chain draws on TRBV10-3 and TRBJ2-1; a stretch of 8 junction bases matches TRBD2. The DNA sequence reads TGTGCCATCAGTGAGGGACTAGCCCCCAATGAGCAGTTCTTC. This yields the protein CAISEGLAPNEQFF.